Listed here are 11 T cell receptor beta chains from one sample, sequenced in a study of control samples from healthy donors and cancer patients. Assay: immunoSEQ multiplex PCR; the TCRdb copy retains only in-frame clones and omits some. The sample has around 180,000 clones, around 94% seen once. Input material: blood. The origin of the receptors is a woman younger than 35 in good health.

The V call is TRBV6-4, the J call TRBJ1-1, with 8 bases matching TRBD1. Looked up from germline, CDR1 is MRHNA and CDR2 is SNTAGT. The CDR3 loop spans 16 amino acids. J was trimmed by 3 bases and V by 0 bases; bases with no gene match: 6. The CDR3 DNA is TGTGCCAGCAGTGACTCGTTACCACAGGGGGACACTGAAGCTTTCTTT. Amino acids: CASSDSLPQGDTEAFF.

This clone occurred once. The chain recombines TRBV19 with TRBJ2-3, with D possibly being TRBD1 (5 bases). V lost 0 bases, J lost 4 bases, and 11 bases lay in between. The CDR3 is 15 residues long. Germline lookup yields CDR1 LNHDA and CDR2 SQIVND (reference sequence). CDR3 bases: TGTGCCAGTAGTATAGAAGGGGCAGTACCAGATACGCAGTATTTT. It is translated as CASSIEGAVPDTQYF.

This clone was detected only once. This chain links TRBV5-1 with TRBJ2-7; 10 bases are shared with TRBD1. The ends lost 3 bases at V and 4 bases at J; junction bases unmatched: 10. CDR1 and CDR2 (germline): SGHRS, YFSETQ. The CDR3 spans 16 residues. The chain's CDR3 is CASSSEPRDRGYEQYF. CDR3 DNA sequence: TGCGCCAGCAGCTCCGAACCCCGGGACAGGGGTTACGAGCAGTACTTC. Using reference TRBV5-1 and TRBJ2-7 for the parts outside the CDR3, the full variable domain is KAGVTQTPRYLIKTRGQQVTLSCSPISGHRSVSWYQQTPGQGLQFLFEYFSETQRNKGNFPGRFSGRQFSNSRSEMNVSTLELGDSALYLCASSSEPRDRGYEQYFGPGTRLTVT.

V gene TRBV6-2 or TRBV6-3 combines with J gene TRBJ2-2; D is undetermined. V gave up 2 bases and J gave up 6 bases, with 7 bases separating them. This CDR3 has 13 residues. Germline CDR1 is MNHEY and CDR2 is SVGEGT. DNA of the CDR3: TGTGCCAGCAGTTACGTCGGAGCCGGGGAGCTGTTTTTT. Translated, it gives CASSYVGAGELFF.

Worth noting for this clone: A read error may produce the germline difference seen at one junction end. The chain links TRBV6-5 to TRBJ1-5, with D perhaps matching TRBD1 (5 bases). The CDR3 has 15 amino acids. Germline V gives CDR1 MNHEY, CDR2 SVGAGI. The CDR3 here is CASKGQGYSNQPQHF. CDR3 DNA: TGTGCAAGCAAGGGTCAGGGCTATAGCAATCAGCCCCAGCATTTT.

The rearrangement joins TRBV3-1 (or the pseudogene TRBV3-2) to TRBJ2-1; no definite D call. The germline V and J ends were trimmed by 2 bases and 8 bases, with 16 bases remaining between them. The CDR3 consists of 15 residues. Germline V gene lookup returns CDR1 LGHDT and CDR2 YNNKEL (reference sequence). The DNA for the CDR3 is TGTGCCAGCAGCCAACCCGGAAGGGCCTTCGATGAGCAGTTCTTC. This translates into CASSQPGRAFDEQFF.

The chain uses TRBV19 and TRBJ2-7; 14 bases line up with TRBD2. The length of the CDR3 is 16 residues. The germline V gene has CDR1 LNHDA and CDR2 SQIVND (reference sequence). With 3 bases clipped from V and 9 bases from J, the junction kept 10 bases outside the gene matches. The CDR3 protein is CASSMLPGTSGGLQYF. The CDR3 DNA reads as TGTGCCAGTAGTATGCTACCCGGGACTAGCGGGGGATTGCAGTACTTC.

The CDR3 sequence: CASSIEFGPGGLAYEQYF. CDR3 sequence (DNA): TGTGCCAGTAGTATAGAGTTTGGCCCCGGGGGCCTCGCCTACGAGCAGTACTTC. The chain couples TRBV19 to TRBJ2-7; D tentatively fits TRBD1 or TRBD2 (6 bases each). Between the trimmed V and J ends, which lost 0 bases and 2 bases, there was a span of 20 bases. Germline V gene lookup returns CDR1 LNHDA and CDR2 SQIVND (reference sequence). The CDR3 loop spans 18 amino acids.

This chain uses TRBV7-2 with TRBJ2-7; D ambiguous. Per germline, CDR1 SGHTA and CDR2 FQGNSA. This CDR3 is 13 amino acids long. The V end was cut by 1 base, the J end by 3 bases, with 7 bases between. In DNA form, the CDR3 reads TGTGCCAGCAGCTTAGATCACAACTACGAGCAGTACTTC. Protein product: CASSLDHNYEQYF.

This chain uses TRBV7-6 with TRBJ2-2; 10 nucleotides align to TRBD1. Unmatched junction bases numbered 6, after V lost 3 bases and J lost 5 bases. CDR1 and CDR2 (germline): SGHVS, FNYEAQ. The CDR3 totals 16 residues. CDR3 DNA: TGTGCCAGCAGCTTTTGGGACAGGGGAGGGACCGGGGAGCTGTTTTTT. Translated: CASSFWDRGGTGELFF.

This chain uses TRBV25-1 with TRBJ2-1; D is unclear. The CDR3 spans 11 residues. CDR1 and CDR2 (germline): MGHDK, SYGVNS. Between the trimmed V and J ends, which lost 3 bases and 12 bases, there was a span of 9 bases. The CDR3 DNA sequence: TGTGCCAGCAGTGATGGGGAAGGGCAGTTCTTC. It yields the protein CASSDGEGQFF. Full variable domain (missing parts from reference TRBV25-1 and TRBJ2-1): EADIYQTPRYLVIGTGKKITLECSQTMGHDKMYWYQQDPGMELHLIHYSYGVNSTEKGDLSSESTVSRIRTEHFPLTLESARPSHTSQYLCASSDGEGQFFGPGTRLTVL.